These 10 T cell receptor beta chains share one sample of origin, sequenced in a study of blood T cell repertoires in COVID-19. Data came from immunoSEQ multiplex PCR; TCRdb stores just in-frame clones and leaves some out. The sample shows 130,000 to 150,000 clones, over 80% of them seen only once. The source material was PBMCs or T cells enriched from blood (not recorded which). These TCRs come from a woman in her 50s who had been exposed to COVID-19.

CDR3 amino acids: CASSYSTGREAFF. The CDR3, as DNA: TGTGCCAGCAGTTACTCGACAGGCCGTGAAGCTTTCTTT. The chain is built from TRBV6-2 or TRBV6-3 and TRBJ1-1; TRBD1 is a possible D gene (6 bases). Germline CDR1 reads MNHEY; CDR2 reads SVGEGT. The V end was cut by 0 bases, the J end by 7 bases, with 9 bases between. This CDR3 has 13 amino acids.

J is TRBJ1-2 and V is TRBV15, with D uncertain. Germline CDR1 reads LNHNV; CDR2 reads YYDKDF (reference sequence). The CDR3 contains 15 residues. The V gene lost 0 bases and the J gene lost 4 bases, with 12 bases spanning the gap. Here the CDR3 reads CATSRERERGYGYTF. The CDR3 DNA sequence: TGTGCCACCAGCAGAGAACGAGAAAGAGGCTATGGCTACACCTTC. Full variable domain (missing parts from reference TRBV15 and TRBJ1-2): DAMVIQNPRYQVTQFGKPVTLSCSQTLNHNVMYWYQQKSSQAPKLLFHYYDKDFNNEADTPDNFQSRRPNTSFCFLDIRSPGLGDTAMYLCATSRERERGYGYTFGSGTRLTVV.

This sequence joins TRBV24-1 and TRBJ1-6; TRBD1 might be the D (5 bases). Germline loops: CDR1 KGHDR, CDR2 SFDVKD. There are 17 residues in the CDR3. V dropped 4 bases and J dropped 0 bases, with 12 bases sitting between them. CDR3 sequence: CATSDHRTSSYNSPLHF. In DNA, the CDR3 is TGTGCCACCAGTGACCACAGGACCTCCTCCTATAATTCACCCCTCCACTTT.

The genes are TRBV4-2 and TRBJ2-7; the match to TRBD2 covers 8 bases. The length of the CDR3 is 16 residues. Germline assignment: CDR1 LGHNA and CDR2 YNFKEQ. Losses at the gene ends were 0 bases for V and 3 bases for J; bases not matched to a gene: 7. CDR3 protein: CASSQDLRGGNYEQYF. The CDR3 region has the DNA TGTGCCAGCAGCCAAGATCTTCGCGGGGGGAACTACGAGCAGTACTTC.

This clone was counted once. V gene TRBV3-1 (or the pseudogene TRBV3-2) combines with J gene TRBJ1-6; 7 bases align to TRBD1. V trimming: 4 bases; J trimming: 7 bases; junction bases outside the gene matches: 13. Germline lookup yields CDR1 LGHDT and CDR2 YNNKEL (reference sequence). This CDR3 is built from 17 residues. DNA for the CDR3: TGTGCCAGCAGCCCAGACAGGGCCCCTCTTCCGAATTCACCCCTCCACTTT. Its translation is CASSPDRAPLPNSPLHF.

CDR3 sequence reads: CASSTGQNYGYTF. The CDR3 DNA reads as TGTGCCAGCAGTACCGGACAGAACTATGGCTACACCTTC. The chain employs TRBV6-5 and TRBJ1-2; the D gene is possibly TRBD1 (6 bases). The CDR3 consists of 13 residues. Germline V gene data show CDR1 as MNHEY and CDR2 as SVGAGI. Trimming shortened V by 5 bases and J by 2 bases, and 9 bases separated the two germline ends.

This chain uses TRBV29-1 with TRBJ1-5; 8 bases align to TRBD1. The CDR3 extends over 13 amino acids. Germline V CDR1 and CDR2: SQVTM, ANQGSEA. Trimming took 6 bases from V and 6 from J; bases not matched to a gene: 7. Written as DNA, the CDR3 is TGCAGCGTGGGAGGGACAGGCGGTCAGCCCCAGCATTTT. Protein product: CSVGGTGGQPQHF.

The chain recombines TRBV10-1 with TRBJ1-2, with 10 bases fitting TRBD1. Germline V gene lookup returns CDR1 WNHNN and CDR2 SYGVQD (reference sequence). Unmatched junction bases numbered 4, after V lost 4 bases and J lost 5 bases. The CDR3 loop spans 14 amino acids. The CDR3 protein is CASSASDRGYGYTF. The DNA for the CDR3 is TGCGCCAGCAGTGCATCGGACAGGGGGTATGGCTACACCTTC.

The chain has TRBV19 and TRBJ2-6, with 8 bases aligning to TRBD1. CDR1 LNHDA and CDR2 SQIVND come from the germline V gene (reference sequence). CDR3 size: 18 residues. Trimming removed 6 bases from V and 4 bases from J; junction bases left unmatched: 14. CDR3 amino acids: CASRGSGTGITGANVLTF. The DNA for the CDR3 is TGTGCCAGTAGGGGTTCGGGGACAGGCATAACCGGGGCCAACGTCCTGACTTTC.

This sequence joins TRBV10-3 and TRBJ2-1; 8 bases are shared with TRBD2. CDR1 and CDR2 from the germline V gene are ENHRY and SYGVKD. CDR3 size: 15 residues. With V trimmed by 0 bases and J by 7 bases, 5 bases remained unmatched. The CDR3: CAISESPAGANEQFF. CDR3 nucleotide sequence: TGTGCCATCAGTGAGTCCCCAGCGGGAGCGAATGAGCAGTTCTTC.